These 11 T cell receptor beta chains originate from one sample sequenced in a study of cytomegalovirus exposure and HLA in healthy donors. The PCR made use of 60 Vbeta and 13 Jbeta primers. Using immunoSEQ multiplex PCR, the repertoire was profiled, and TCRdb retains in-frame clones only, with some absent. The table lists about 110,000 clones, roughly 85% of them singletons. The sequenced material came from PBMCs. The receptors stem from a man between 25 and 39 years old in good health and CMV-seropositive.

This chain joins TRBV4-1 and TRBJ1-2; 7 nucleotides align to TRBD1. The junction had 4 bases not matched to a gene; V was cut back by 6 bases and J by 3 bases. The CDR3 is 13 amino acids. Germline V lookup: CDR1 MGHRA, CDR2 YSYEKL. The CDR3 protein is CASRGTGDYGYTF. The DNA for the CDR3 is TGCGCCAGCAGGGGTACAGGGGACTATGGCTACACCTTC.

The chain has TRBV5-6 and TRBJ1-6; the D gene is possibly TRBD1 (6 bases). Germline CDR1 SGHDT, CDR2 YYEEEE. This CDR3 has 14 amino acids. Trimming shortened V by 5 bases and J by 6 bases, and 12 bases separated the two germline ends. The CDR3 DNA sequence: TGTGCCAGCAGTTGGGGGACAAGTAATTCACCCCTCCACTTT. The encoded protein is CASSWGTSNSPLHF.

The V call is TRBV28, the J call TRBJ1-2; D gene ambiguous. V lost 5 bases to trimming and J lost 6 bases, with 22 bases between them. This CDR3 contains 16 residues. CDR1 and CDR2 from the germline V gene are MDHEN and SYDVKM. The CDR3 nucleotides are TGTGCCAGCAGTCCCCACCGACAACCTTTTATCCATGGCTACACCTTC. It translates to CASSPHRQPFIHGYTF.

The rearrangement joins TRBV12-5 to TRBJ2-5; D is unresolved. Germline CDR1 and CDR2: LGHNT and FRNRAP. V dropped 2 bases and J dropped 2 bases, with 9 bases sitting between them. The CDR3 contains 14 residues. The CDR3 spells CASGLSDSQETQYF. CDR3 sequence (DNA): TGTGCTAGTGGTTTGAGTGATAGTCAAGAGACCCAGTACTTC.

CDR3 nucleotide sequence: TGTGCCAGCAGCTTAATGCAAGGGGGCGGCTACACCTTC. It translates to CASSLMQGGGYTF. This chain joins TRBV7-9 and TRBJ1-2; 7 bases are shared with TRBD1. The CDR3 is made up of 13 amino acids. The V and J ends lost 2 bases and 8 bases, in that order; junction bases with no gene match: 5. Per the germline V gene, CDR1 is SEHNR and CDR2 is FQNEAQ (reference sequence).

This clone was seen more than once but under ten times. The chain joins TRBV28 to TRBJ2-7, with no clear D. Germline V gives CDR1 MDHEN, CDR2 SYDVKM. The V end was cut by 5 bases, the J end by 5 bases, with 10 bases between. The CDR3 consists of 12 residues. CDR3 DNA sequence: TGTGCCAGCAGTCTGGCCGTTAACGAGCAGTACTTC. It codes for CASSLAVNEQYF. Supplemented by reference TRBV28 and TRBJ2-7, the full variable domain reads DVKVTQSSRYLVKRTGEKVFLECVQDMDHENMFWYRQDPGLGLRLIYFSYDVKMKEKGDIPEGYSVSREKKERFSLILESASTNQTSMYLCASSLAVNEQYFGPGTRLTVT.

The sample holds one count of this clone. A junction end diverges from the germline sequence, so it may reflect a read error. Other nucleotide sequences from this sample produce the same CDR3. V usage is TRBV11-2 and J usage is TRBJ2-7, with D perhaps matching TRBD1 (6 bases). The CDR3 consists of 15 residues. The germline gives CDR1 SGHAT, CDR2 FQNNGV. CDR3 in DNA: TGTGCCAGCAGCCCCCCAGGACAGCTATCCTATGAGCAGTACTTC. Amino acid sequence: CASSPPGQLSYEQYF.

The CDR3 sequence: CASSLGGGGVETQYF. CDR3 nucleotide sequence: TGTGCCAGCAGCTTGGGTGGTGGAGGGGTAGAGACCCAGTACTTC. The chain joins TRBV5-4 to TRBJ2-5; the D gene is possibly TRBD2 (6 bases). CDR1 is SGHNT and CDR2 is YYREEE in the germline V gene (reference sequence). The length of the CDR3 is 15 residues. V shed 0 bases and J shed 4 bases, with 13 bases lying between them.

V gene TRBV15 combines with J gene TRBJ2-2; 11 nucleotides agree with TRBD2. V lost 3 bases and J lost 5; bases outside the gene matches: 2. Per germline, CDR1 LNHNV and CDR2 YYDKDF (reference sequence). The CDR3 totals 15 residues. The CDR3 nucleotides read TGTGCCACCAGCAGCACTAGCGGGAGAACCGGGGAGCTGTTTTTT. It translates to CATSSTSGRTGELFF. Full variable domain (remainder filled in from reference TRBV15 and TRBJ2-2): DAMVIQNPRYQVTQFGKPVTLSCSQTLNHNVMYWYQQKSSQAPKLLFHYYDKDFNNEADTPDNFQSRRPNTSFCFLDIRSPGLGDTAMYLCATSSTSGRTGELFFGEGSRLTVL.

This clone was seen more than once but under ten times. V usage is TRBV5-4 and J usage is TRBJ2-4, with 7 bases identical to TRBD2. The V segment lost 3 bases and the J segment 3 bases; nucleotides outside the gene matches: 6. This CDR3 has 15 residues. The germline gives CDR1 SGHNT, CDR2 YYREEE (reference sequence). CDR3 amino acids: CASSSGGGGKNIQYF. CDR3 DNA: TGTGCCAGCAGCTCGGGGGGAGGAGGCAAAAACATTCAGTACTTC.

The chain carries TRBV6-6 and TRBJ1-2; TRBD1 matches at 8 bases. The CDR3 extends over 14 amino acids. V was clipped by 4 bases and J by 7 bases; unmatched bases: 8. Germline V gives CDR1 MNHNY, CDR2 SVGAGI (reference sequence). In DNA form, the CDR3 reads TGTGCCAGCAGTTCGCTCCAGGGGGCGAGTGGCTACACCTTC. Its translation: CASSSLQGASGYTF.